This T cell receptor (beta chain) originates from a study of blood T cells in healthy people across ages. Healthy individuals of Caucasian origin from Russia, aged 6 to 90, served as donors. Remarks on this clonotype: Its antigen is not identified.

Study-wide results and limits: TCR beta diversity per million T cells fell roughly linearly with age. With naive T cell percentage, TCR beta diversity showed a strong correlation.

For the second PCR, which ran for roughly 6 to 12 cycles, a sample-barcoded 5' primer and a J-beta primer mix were used. From the 5' RACE reads, TCRdb called clonotypes with MiXCR, one entry per CDR3 protein. Among more than 650,000 distinct CDR3 sequences listed, around half were seen once. This CDR3 is built from 15 residues. The V gene's germline CDR1 is KGHDR and CDR2 SFDVKD. V lost 4 bases to trimming and J lost 3 bases; unmatched junction nucleotides: 7. The specimen was blood. This receptor was taken from an elderly man in good health. The V call is TRBV24-1, the J call TRBJ2-7, with 8 bases identical to TRBD1. CDR3 protein: CATSDPGTGHYEQYF. The CDR3 region has the DNA TGTGCCACCAGTGACCCCGGGACAGGACACTACGAGCAGTACTTC.